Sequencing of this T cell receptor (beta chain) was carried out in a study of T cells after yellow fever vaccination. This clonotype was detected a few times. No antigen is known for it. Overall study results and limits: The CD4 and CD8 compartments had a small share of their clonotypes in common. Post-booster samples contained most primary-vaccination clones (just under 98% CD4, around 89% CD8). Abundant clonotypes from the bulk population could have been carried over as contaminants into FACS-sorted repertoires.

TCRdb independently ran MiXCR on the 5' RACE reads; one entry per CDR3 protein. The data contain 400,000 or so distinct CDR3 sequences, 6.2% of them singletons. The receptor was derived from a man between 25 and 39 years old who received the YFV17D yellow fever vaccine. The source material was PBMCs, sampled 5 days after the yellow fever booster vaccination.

This chain's CDR3 is CASSSPSGSNEQYF. CDR3 coding DNA: TGTGCCAGCAGCTCGCCTAGCGGGAGTAATGAGCAGTACTTC. The rearrangement links TRBV7-2 to TRBJ2-7; 10 bases fit TRBD2. The ends lost 4 bases at V and 7 bases at J; junction bases unmatched: 7. CDR1 SGHTA and CDR2 FQGNSA come from the germline V gene. There are 14 residues in the CDR3.